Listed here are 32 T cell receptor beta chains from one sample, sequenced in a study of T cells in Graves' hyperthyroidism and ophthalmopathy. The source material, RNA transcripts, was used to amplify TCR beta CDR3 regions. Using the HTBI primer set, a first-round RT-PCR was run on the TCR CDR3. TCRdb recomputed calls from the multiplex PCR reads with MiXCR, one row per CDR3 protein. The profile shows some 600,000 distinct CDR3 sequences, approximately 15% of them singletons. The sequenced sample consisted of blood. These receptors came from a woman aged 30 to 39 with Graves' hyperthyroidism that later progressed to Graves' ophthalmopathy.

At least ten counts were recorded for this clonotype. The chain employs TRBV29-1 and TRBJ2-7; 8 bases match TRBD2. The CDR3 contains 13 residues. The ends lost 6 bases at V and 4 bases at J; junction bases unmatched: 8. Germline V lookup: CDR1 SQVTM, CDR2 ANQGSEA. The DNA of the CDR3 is TGCAGCGTCGCGGGGGGAGGCCAGTACGAGCAGTACTTC. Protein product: CSVAGGGQYEQYF.

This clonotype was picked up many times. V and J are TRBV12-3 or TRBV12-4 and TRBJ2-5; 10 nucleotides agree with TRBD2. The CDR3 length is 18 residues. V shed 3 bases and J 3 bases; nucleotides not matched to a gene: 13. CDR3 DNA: TGTGCCAGCAGTTTCGCGCTAGCGGGAGTGTGGGGAGAAGAGACCCAGTACTTC. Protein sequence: CASSFALAGVWGEETQYF.

The CDR3: CASSLQSPEQYF. The DNA for the CDR3 is TGTGCCAGCAGCTTACAGAGCCCCGAGCAGTACTTC. This rearrangement joins TRBV6-1 to TRBJ2-7; D ambiguous. The CDR3 length is 12 residues. V lost 6 bases and J 6 bases, leaving 12 bases between the germline ends. Germline CDR1 and CDR2: MNHNS and SASEGT.

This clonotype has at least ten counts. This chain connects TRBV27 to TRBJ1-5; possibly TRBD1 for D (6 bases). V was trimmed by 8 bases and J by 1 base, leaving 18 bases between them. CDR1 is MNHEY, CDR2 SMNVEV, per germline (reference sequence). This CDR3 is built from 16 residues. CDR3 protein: CASSPGGPGSNQPQHF. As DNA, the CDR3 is TGTGCCAGCTCCCCCGGGGGCCCCGGGAGCAATCAGCCCCAGCATTTT.

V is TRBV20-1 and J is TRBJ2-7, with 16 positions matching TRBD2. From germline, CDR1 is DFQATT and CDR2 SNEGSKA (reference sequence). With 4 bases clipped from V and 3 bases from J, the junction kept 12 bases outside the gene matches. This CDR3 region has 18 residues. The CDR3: CSATPGLAGGPGFYEQYF. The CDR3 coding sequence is TGCAGTGCTACGCCGGGACTAGCGGGAGGGCCAGGTTTCTACGAGCAGTACTTC.

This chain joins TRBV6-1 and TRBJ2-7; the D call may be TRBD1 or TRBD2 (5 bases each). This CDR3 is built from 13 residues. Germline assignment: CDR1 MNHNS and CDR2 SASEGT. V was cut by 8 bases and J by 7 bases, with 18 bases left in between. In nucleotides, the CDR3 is TGTGCCAGCGCATCCGGGGACCGCGTGGAGCAGTACTTC. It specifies CASASGDRVEQYF.

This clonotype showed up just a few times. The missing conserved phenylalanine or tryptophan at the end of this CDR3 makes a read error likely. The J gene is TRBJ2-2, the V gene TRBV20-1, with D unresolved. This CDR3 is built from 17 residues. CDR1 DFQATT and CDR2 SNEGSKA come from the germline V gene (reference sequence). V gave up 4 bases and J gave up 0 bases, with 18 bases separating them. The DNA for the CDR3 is TGCAGTGCTACGTCTCCGTTGGGTGAACCGAACACCGGGGAGCTGTTTCTT. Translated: CSATSPLGEPNTGELFL.

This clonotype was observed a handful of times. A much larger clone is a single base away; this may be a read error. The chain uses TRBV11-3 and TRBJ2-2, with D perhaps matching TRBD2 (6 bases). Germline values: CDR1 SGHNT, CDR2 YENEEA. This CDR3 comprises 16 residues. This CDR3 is CVSSRSGLSNTGELFF. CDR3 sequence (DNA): TGTGTCAGCAGCCGAAGCGGGCTCTCTAACACCGGGGAGCTGTTTTTT.

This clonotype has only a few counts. Written as DNA, the CDR3 is TGTGCCAGCAGCCAAGATTCAGGGGGCCGTACCGGGGAGCTGTTTTTT. It codes for CASSQDSGGRTGELFF. This chain connects TRBV3-1 to TRBJ2-2; TRBD1 matches 8 bases. V shed 0 bases, J shed 5 bases, and the junction held 5 bases outside the gene matches. The germline V gene encodes CDR1 LGHDT and CDR2 YNNKEL (reference sequence). The CDR3 totals 16 residues.

As DNA, the CDR3 is TGTGCCAGCAGTTTAACCGGGACTAGCGGGAGGGCCAACGGGTTCTTC. Translation: CASSLTGTSGRANGFF. The chain employs TRBV27 and TRBJ2-1; 16 positions agree with TRBD2. Germline V CDR1 and CDR2: MNHEY, SMNVEV (reference sequence). The CDR3 has 16 amino acids. V trimming: 2 bases; J trimming: 15 bases; junction bases outside the gene matches: 10.

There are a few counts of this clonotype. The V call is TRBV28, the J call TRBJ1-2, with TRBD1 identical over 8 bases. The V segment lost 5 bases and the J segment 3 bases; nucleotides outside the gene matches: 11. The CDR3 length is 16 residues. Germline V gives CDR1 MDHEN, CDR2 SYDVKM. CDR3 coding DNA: TGTGCCAGCAGTCACGCCGACAGGGGAGGGTACTATGGCTACACCTTC. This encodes CASSHADRGGYYGYTF.

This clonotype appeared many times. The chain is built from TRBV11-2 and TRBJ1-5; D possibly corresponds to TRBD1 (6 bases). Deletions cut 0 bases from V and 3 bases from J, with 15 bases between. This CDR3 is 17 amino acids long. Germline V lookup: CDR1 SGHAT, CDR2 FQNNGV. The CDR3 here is CASSLDYRTEINQPQHF. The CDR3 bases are TGTGCCAGCAGCTTAGATTATAGGACAGAAATCAATCAGCCCCAGCATTTT. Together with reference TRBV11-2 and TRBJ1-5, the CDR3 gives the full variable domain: EAGVAQSPRYKIIEKRQSVAFWCNPISGHATLYWYQQILGQGPKLLIQFQNNGVVDDSQLPKDRFSAERLKGVDSTLKIQPAKLEDSAVYLCASSLDYRTEINQPQHFGDGTRLSIL.

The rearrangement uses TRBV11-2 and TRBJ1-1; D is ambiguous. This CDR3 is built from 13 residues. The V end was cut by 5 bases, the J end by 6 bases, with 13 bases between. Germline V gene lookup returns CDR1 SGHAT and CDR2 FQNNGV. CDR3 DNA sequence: TGTGCCAGCAGCGGACCCGAAAGCGCTGAAGCTTTCTTT. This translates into CASSGPESAEAFF.

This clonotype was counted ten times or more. The CDR3 sequence: CSARKGTEAFF. The DNA of the CDR3 is TGCAGTGCTAGAAAGGGCACTGAAGCTTTCTTT. This rearrangement joins TRBV20-1 to TRBJ1-1; D is ambiguous. The CDR3 totals 11 residues. Trimming left V 2 bases short and J 4 bases short, with 5 bases between. CDR1 and CDR2 (germline): DFQATT, SNEGSKA (reference sequence).

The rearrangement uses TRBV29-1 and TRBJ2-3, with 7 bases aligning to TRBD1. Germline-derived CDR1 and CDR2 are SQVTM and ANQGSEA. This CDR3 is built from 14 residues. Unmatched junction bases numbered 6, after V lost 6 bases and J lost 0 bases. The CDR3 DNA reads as TGCAGCGTACCCGACAGGGCTAGCACAGATACGCAGTATTTT. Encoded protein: CSVPDRASTDTQYF.

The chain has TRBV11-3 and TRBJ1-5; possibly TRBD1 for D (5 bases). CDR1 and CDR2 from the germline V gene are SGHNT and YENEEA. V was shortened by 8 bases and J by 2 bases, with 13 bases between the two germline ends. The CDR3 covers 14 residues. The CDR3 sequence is CASAIGAGNQPQHF. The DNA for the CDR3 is TGTGCCAGCGCTATTGGGGCTGGCAATCAGCCCCAGCATTTT.

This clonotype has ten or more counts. CDR3 in DNA: TGTGCCAGCAGTAAAGAGGACTATGAGCAGTTCTTC. Encoded protein: CASSKEDYEQFF. The rearrangement uses TRBV7-9 and TRBJ2-1; D might be TRBD2 (5 bases). The V gene lost 6 bases and the J gene lost 8 bases, with 11 bases spanning the gap. The germline CDR1 and CDR2 sequences are SEHNR and FQNEAQ (reference sequence). The CDR3 spans 12 residues.

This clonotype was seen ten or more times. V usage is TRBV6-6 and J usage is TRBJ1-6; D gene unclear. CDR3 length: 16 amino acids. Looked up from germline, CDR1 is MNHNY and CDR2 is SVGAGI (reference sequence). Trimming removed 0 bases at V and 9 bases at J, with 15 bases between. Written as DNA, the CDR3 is TGTGCCAGCAGTTACTCATCAATGAATGTTGCTTCACCCCTCCACTTT. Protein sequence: CASSYSSMNVASPLHF.

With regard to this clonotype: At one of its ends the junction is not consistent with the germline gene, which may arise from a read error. DNA of the CDR3: TGCGGTGCTAAAGATCCACTAGCGGGAGGGCTTGCGTCATACAATGAGCAGTTCTTC. Translating it yields CGAKDPLAGGLASYNEQFF. The chain couples TRBV20-1 to TRBJ2-1; 13 nucleotides match TRBD2. The CDR3 is made up of 19 amino acids. Germline CDR1 and CDR2: DFQATT and SNEGSKA (reference sequence).

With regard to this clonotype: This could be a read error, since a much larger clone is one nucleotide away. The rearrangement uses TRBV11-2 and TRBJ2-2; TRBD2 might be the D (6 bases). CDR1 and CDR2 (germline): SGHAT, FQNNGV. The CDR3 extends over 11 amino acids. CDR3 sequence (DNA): TGTGCCAGCACACGTGCCGGGGGGCTGTTTTTT. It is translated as CASTRAGGLFF.

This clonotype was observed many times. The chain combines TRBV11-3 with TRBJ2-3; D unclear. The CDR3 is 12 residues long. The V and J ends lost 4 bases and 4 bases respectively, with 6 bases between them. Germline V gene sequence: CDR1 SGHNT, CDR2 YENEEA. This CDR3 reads CASSWTSDTQYF. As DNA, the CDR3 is TGTGCCAGCAGCTGGACCTCAGATACGCAGTATTTT.

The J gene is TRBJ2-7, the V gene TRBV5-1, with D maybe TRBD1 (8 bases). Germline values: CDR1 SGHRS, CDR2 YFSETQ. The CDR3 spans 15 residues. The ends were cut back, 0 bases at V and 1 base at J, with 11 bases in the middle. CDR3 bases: TGCGCCAGCAGCTTGGTACAGGGGGGGTCCTACGAGCAGTACTTC. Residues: CASSLVQGGSYEQYF.

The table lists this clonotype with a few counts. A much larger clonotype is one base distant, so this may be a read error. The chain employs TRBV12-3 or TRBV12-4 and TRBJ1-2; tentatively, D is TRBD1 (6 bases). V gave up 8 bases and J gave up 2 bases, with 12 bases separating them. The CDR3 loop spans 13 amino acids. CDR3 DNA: TGTGCCAGCCCGGACAGTCCAAACTATGGCTACACCTTC. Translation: CASPDSPNYGYTF.

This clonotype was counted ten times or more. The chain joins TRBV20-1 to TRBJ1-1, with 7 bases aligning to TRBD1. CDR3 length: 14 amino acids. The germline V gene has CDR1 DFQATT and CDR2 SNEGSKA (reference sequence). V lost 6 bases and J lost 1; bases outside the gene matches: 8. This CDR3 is CSARAGGTNTEAFF. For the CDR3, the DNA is TGCAGTGCGAGGGCAGGGGGAACGAACACTGAAGCTTTCTTT.

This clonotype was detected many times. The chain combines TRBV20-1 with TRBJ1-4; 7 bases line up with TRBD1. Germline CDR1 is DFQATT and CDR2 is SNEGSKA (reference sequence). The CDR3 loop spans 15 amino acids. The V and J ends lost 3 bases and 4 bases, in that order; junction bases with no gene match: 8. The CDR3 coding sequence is TGCAGTGCTAGGGAGGGGGCAACCCTTAATGAAAAACTGTTTTTT. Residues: CSAREGATLNEKLFF.

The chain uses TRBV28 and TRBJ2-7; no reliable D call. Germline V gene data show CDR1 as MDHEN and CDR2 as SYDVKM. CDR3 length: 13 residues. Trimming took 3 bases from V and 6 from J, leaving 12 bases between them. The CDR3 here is CASSFSELGEQYF. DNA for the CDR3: TGTGCCAGCAGTTTCTCCGAATTGGGCGAGCAGTACTTC.

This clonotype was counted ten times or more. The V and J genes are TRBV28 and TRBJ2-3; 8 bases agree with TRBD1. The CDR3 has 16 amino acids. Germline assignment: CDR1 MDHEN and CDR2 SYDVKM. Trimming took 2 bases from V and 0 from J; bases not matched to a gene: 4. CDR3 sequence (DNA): TGTGCCAGCAGTTTAGGACAGGGCCTCAGCACAGATACGCAGTATTTT. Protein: CASSLGQGLSTDTQYF.

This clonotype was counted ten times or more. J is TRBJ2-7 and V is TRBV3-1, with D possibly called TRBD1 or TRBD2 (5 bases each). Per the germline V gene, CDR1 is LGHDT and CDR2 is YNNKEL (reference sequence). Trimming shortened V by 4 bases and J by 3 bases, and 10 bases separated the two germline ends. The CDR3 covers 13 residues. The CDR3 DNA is TGTGCCAGCAGCCGAGAGGGGTTCTACGAGCAGTACTTC. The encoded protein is CASSREGFYEQYF.

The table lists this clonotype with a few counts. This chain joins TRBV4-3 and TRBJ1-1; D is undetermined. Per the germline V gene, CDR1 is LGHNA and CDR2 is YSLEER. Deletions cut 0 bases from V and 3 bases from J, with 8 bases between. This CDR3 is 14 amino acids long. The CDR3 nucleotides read TGCGCCAGCAGCCAAGACCCCTTTTACACTGAAGCTTTCTTT. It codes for CASSQDPFYTEAFF.

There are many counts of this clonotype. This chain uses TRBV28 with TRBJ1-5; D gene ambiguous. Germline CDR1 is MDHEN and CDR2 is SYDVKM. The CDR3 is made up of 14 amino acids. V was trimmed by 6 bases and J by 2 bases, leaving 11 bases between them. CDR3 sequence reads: CASRGHGGNQPQHF. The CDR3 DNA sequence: TGTGCCAGCAGGGGCCACGGGGGCAATCAGCCCCAGCATTTT. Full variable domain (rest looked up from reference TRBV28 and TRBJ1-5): DVKVTQSSRYLVKRTGEKVFLECVQDMDHENMFWYRQDPGLGLRLIYFSYDVKMKEKGDIPEGYSVSREKKERFSLILESASTNQTSMYLCASRGHGGNQPQHFGDGTRLSIL.

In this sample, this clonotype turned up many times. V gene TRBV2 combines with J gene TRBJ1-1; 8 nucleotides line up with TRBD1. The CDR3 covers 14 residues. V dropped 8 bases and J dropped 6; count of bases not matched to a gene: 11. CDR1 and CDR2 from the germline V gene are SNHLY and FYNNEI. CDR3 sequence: CASSRRGQVAEAFF. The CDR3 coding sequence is TGTGCCAGCTCCCGTCGGGGACAGGTGGCTGAAGCTTTCTTT.

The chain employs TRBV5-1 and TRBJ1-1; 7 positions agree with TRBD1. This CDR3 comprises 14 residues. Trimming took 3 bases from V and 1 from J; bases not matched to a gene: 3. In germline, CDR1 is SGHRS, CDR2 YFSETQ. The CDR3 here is CASSSQGWNTEAFF. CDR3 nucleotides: TGCGCCAGCAGCTCACAGGGGTGGAACACTGAAGCTTTCTTT.